What follows are 29 T cell receptor beta chains derived from one specimen sequenced in a study of post-analysis software for immune sequencing data. Study observations and caveats: Relative to controls, patients had five TRBV segments at higher frequency, with TRBV5-6, TRBV5-1 and TRBV20-1 among these.

TCR beta libraries were prepared from cDNA with unique molecular identifiers. Using its own MiXCR run on the PCR reads, TCRdb lists one record per CDR3 protein. The data show roughly 540,000 distinct CDR3 sequences, around 34% seen once. Their antigens are not known. Sequenced input: blood. The receptors stem from a girl aged 2-17 years with multiple sclerosis.

In its sample, this clonotype was seen once. This chain connects TRBV20-1 to TRBJ1-1; a weak D match, TRBD1 (5 bases). There are 13 residues in the CDR3. The germline V gene has CDR1 DFQATT and CDR2 SNEGSKA (reference sequence). Trimming took 1 base from V and 4 from J, leaving 10 bases between them. The chain's CDR3 is CSARGGGGTEAFF. In DNA form, the CDR3 reads TGCAGTGCTAGAGGTGGGGGAGGCACTGAAGCTTTCTTT.

This clonotype was seen repeatedly, ten times or more. The chain combines TRBV29-1 with TRBJ2-5; maybe TRBD1 (7 bases). Germline V gives CDR1 SQVTM, CDR2 ANQGSEA. The CDR3 covers 12 residues. Trimming removed 4 bases from V and 4 bases from J, with 10 bases in between. CDR3 loop: CSVGQGGETQYF. In DNA form, the CDR3 reads TGCAGCGTTGGACAGGGAGGAGAGACCCAGTACTTC.

This rearrangement joins TRBV7-3 to TRBJ1-1; 8 bases fit TRBD1. This CDR3 has 16 amino acids. Losses at the gene ends were 2 bases for V and 0 bases for J; bases not matched to a gene: 5. Per germline, CDR1 SGHTA and CDR2 FQGTGA. CDR3 protein: CASSLYAQGVNTEAFF. For the CDR3, the DNA is TGTGCCAGCAGCTTATACGCACAGGGGGTGAACACTGAAGCTTTCTTT. Drawing the rest from reference TRBV7-3 and TRBJ1-1, the complete variable domain is GAGVSQTPSNKVTEKGKYVELRCDPISGHTALYWYRQSLGQGPEFLIYFQGTGAADDSGLPNDRFFAVRPEGSVSTLKIQRTERGDSAVYLCASSLYAQGVNTEAFFGQGTRLTVV.

The chain joins TRBV7-9 to TRBJ2-2; D is unclear. The CDR3 contains 13 residues. Per germline, CDR1 SEHNR and CDR2 FQNEAQ (reference sequence). Trimming cost V 2 bases and J 6 bases, with 7 bases left between them. The CDR3 bases are TGTGCCAGCAGCTTAAAAGGTCCCGGGGAGCTGTTTTTT. This gives the protein CASSLKGPGELFF.

V usage is TRBV5-1 and J usage is TRBJ1-2, with D perhaps matching TRBD1 (5 bases). CDR1 is SGHRS, CDR2 YFSETQ, per germline. CDR3 length: 14 residues. Between the trimmed V and J ends, which lost 3 bases and 5 bases, there was a span of 14 bases. The CDR3 region has the DNA TGCGCCAGCAGCTCCTCGGGACGGAGATATGGCTACACCTTC. Encoded protein: CASSSSGRRYGYTF.

The chain carries TRBV12-3 or TRBV12-4 and TRBJ2-2, with D perhaps TRBD2 (10 bases). This CDR3 has 17 amino acids. Trimming removed 5 bases at V and 0 bases at J, with 16 bases between. The CDR3 spells CASSGQGTSANTGELFF. The CDR3 bases are TGTGCCAGCAGTGGACAGGGGACTAGCGCGAACACCGGGGAGCTGTTTTTT.

This clonotype came up a few times. The rearrangement links TRBV5-5 to TRBJ1-2, with a possible D match to TRBD1 (5 bases). This CDR3 contains 14 residues. V was clipped by 4 bases and J by 1 base, with 11 bases between them. Germline loops: CDR1 SGHKS, CDR2 YYEKEE (reference sequence). CDR3 DNA: TGTGCCAGCAGCCCCGGGGGGGATAACTATGGCTACACCTTC. This translates into CASSPGGDNYGYTF.

This clonotype was picked up a small number of times. The chain combines TRBV6-2 or TRBV6-3 with TRBJ1-1, with TRBD1 matching 7 bases. V was clipped by 6 bases and J by 12 bases; unmatched bases: 7. CDR3 length equals 11 residues. The germline gives CDR1 MNHEY, CDR2 SVGEGT. DNA for the CDR3: TGTGCCAGCAGAAAGACAGGGAGATCTTTCTTT. It is translated as CASRKTGRSFF.

A remark on this clonotype: With a much larger clone just one base away, this may be a read error. This rearrangement joins TRBV7-2 to TRBJ2-1; D not certain. Trimming took 2 bases from V and 10 from J, leaving 6 bases between them. Germline V gene lookup returns CDR1 SGHTA and CDR2 FQGNSA. The CDR3 sequence is 11 residues long. The DNA for the CDR3 is TGTGCCAGCAGCTTATTCCGGGAGCAGTTCTTC. Translating gives CASSLFREQFF.

This chain connects TRBV7-9 to TRBJ2-4; D gene ambiguous. Trimming removed 0 bases at V and 9 bases at J, with 12 bases between. Germline V lookup: CDR1 SEHNR, CDR2 FQNEAQ (reference sequence). The CDR3 is 14 amino acids. CDR3 coding DNA: TGTGCCAGCAGCTTAGCGCTCCGACCCAGCATTCAGTACTTC. Protein: CASSLALRPSIQYF. The complete variable domain, with remaining parts taken from reference TRBV7-9 and TRBJ2-4, reads DTGVSQNPRHKITKRGQNVTFRCDPISEHNRLYWYRQTLGQGPEFLTYFQNEAQLEKSRLLSDRFSAERPKGSFSTLEIQRTEQGDSAMYLCASSLALRPSIQYFGAGTRLSVL.

This clonotype occurred a few times. The chain couples TRBV5-6 to TRBJ1-5; tentative D call: TRBD1 (5 bases). Trimming stripped 0 bases from V and 6 bases from J, with 13 bases between. CDR1 is SGHDT and CDR2 is YYEEEE in the germline V gene. This CDR3 has 15 amino acids. The CDR3 DNA follows: TGTGCCAGCAGCTTGGCCCCAGGGTTGGGTCAGCCCCAGCATTTT. This codes for CASSLAPGLGQPQHF. Filled out from reference TRBV5-6 and TRBJ1-5, the complete variable domain reads DAGVTQSPTHLIKTRGQQVTLRCSPKSGHDTVSWYQQALGQGPQFIFQYYEEEERQRGNFPDRFSGHQFPNYSSELNVNALLLGDSALYLCASSLAPGLGQPQHFGDGTRLSIL.

The chain is built from TRBV10-3 and TRBJ1-5, with TRBD1 matching over 7 bases. V was clipped by 7 bases and J by 9 bases; unmatched bases: 6. The CDR3 totals 12 residues. Germline V lookup: CDR1 ENHRY, CDR2 SYGVKD. CDR3 nucleotides: TGTGCCATCAAACCCTCAGGGGGGCCCCAGCATTTT. Translating gives CAIKPSGGPQHF.

This clonotype was counted a few times. The rearrangement uses TRBV11-1 and TRBJ2-1; unclear D gene. CDR3 length: 13 amino acids. Germline loops: CDR1 SGHAT, CDR2 FQDESV (reference sequence). Trimming stripped 6 bases from V and 5 bases from J, with 11 bases between. The CDR3 spells CASSSTGNNEQFF. CDR3 nucleotides: TGTGCCAGCAGTTCGACGGGTAACAATGAGCAGTTCTTC.

This rearrangement joins TRBV5-1 to TRBJ1-6; D possibly corresponds to TRBD1 (6 bases). V was pared by 0 bases and J by 6 bases, with 10 bases between. CDR3 length equals 15 residues. CDR1 SGHRS and CDR2 YFSETQ come from the germline V gene. The CDR3 reads CASSLADSPNSPLHF. In DNA, the CDR3 is TGCGCCAGCAGCTTGGCGGACAGCCCTAATTCACCCCTCCACTTT.

This clonotype occurred a few times. The V gene is TRBV13, the J gene TRBJ2-1; D remains unclear. Germline-derived CDR1 and CDR2 are PRHDT and FYEKMQ (reference sequence). The CDR3 is 16 residues long. Trimming pared 1 base from V and 0 bases from J, leaving 10 bases between. The CDR3 DNA is TGTGCCAGCAGCTTAGAAGGCGTAAGCTCCTACAATGAGCAGTTCTTC. Translating gives CASSLEGVSSYNEQFF.

This clonotype was counted a few times. The gene calls are TRBV12-3 or TRBV12-4 and TRBJ2-3; 8 nucleotides match TRBD1. V was clipped by 7 bases and J by 5 bases; unmatched bases: 14. The CDR3 runs to 16 residues. CDR3 region: CASTDRGQDGKDTQYF. The CDR3 nucleotides read TGTGCCAGCACAGACCGGGGACAGGATGGGAAAGATACGCAGTATTTT.

This clonotype has more than one count but fewer than ten. V gene TRBV20-1 combines with J gene TRBJ1-5; D is possibly TRBD1 (6 bases). The CDR3 is 15 residues long. V was pared by 1 base and J by 3 bases, with 13 bases between. Germline V gives CDR1 DFQATT, CDR2 SNEGSKA (reference sequence). The CDR3 DNA follows: TGCAGTGCTAGAGGCGACAGGCCGCTCAATCAGCCCCAGCATTTT. It translates to CSARGDRPLNQPQHF.

V and J are TRBV5-1 and TRBJ2-1, with TRBD1 identical over 9 bases. The last part of the DNA fits TRBJ2-7 better; the J call may be wrong. Per germline, CDR1 SGHRS and CDR2 YFSETQ. The length of the CDR3 is 15 residues. DNA of the CDR3: TGCGCCAGCACCTCCGGGACAGGGCTCTACAATGAGCAGTACTTC. Its translation is CASTSGTGLYNEQYF.

This clonotype was recorded a few times. The chain carries TRBV12-3 or TRBV12-4 and TRBJ1-5; 8 bases match TRBD1. The CDR3 extends over 14 amino acids. With 3 bases clipped from V and 7 bases from J, the junction kept 5 bases outside the gene matches. The CDR3 nucleotides read TGTGCCAGCAGTTTTGGACAGGGTGGCCAGCCCCAGCATTTT. Protein sequence: CASSFGQGGQPQHF.

This clonotype was observed a handful of times. The chain employs TRBV5-1 and TRBJ2-3, with D maybe TRBD2 (6 bases). The CDR3 has 15 residues. V gave up 0 bases and J gave up 0 bases, with 8 bases separating them. The germline V gene encodes CDR1 SGHRS and CDR2 YFSETQ. CDR3 protein: CASSLEEGSTDTQYF. In DNA, the CDR3 is TGCGCCAGCAGCTTGGAGGAGGGCAGCACAGATACGCAGTATTTT.

This clonotype was seen only once. One end of the junction varies from germline; a read error may be responsible. The V call is TRBV11-2, the J call TRBJ2-6, with D possibly being TRBD1 (5 bases). This CDR3 comprises 18 residues. CDR1 SGHAT and CDR2 FQNNGV come from the germline V gene. CDR3 amino acids: CASSLGMGPYSGANVRTF. As DNA, the CDR3 is TGTGCCAGCAGCTTAGGGATGGGGCCCTACTCTGGGGCCAACGTCCGGACTTTC.

The rearrangement uses TRBV7-9 and TRBJ2-1; 14 bases line up with TRBD2. The CDR3 totals 13 residues. V was clipped by 4 bases and J by 15 bases; unmatched bases: 5. Germline V gene lookup returns CDR1 SEHNR and CDR2 FQNEAQ (reference sequence). The CDR3 DNA reads TGTGCCAGCAGCTCGGGACTAGCGGGGGCGTTGTTCTTC. It encodes CASSSGLAGALFF.

The chain carries TRBV6-5 and TRBJ1-2, with D perhaps matching TRBD1 (5 bases). This CDR3 is 12 amino acids long. Trimming took 7 bases from V and 0 from J, leaving 6 bases between them. Germline V gene lookup returns CDR1 MNHEY and CDR2 SVGAGI. CDR3 in DNA: TGTGCCAGCATGACAGCTAACTATGGCTACACCTTC. Amino acids: CASMTANYGYTF.

The rearrangement joins TRBV7-9 to TRBJ2-1; perhaps TRBD1 as D (6 bases). There are 13 residues in the CDR3. Deletions cut 3 bases from V and 12 bases from J, with 15 bases between. Germline CDR1 SEHNR, CDR2 FQNEAQ (reference sequence). This CDR3 reads CASSFDRPRGQFF. The CDR3 nucleotides read TGTGCCAGCAGCTTTGACAGGCCAAGGGGGCAGTTCTTC.

This clonotype was recorded a few times. V gene TRBV5-1 combines with J gene TRBJ1-6; D call uncertain. CDR1 and CDR2 from the germline V gene are SGHRS and YFSETQ. V lost 4 bases, J lost 9 bases, and 20 bases lay in between. The length of the CDR3 is 16 residues. The CDR3 DNA is TGCGCCAGCAGCCCAACCGGGCCTCAGCGGCGTTCACCCCTCCACTTT. Translated: CASSPTGPQRRSPLHF.

With regard to this clonotype: Lacking the conserved final phenylalanine or tryptophan, this CDR3 likely reflects a read error. The CDR3 DNA sequence: TGTGCCAGCATCCCGGGGAGGACGGCCGGGCCCCAGCATTAT. It translates to CASIPGRTAGPQHY. The chain uses TRBV6-6 and TRBJ1-5; unclear D gene. The CDR3 is 14 residues long. The V and J ends lost 7 bases and 9 bases respectively, with 19 bases between them. The germline gives CDR1 MNHNY, CDR2 SVGAGI (reference sequence).

Comments on this clonotype: A much larger clone lies a single base off, so this may be a read error. V gene TRBV5-1 combines with J gene TRBJ2-5, with 7 bases matching TRBD1. The CDR3 length is 15 residues. The V segment lost 4 bases and the J segment 3 bases; nucleotides outside the gene matches: 9. Germline CDR1 and CDR2: SGHRS and YFSETQ. CDR3 DNA: TGCGCCAGCAGCCATGCCGGGACAGAAAAAGAGACCCAGTACTTC. Translation: CASSHAGTEKETQYF.

The rearrangement joins TRBV2 to TRBJ1-2; D gene unclear. Trimming removed 3 bases at V and 0 bases at J, with 8 bases between. There are 14 residues in the CDR3. Germline V gives CDR1 SNHLY, CDR2 FYNNEI. This CDR3 is CASSEFGANYGYTF. The DNA of the CDR3 is TGTGCCAGCAGTGAGTTCGGGGCTAACTATGGCTACACCTTC.

In this sample, this clonotype turned up many times. The chain is built from TRBV6-5 and TRBJ2-3, with TRBD2 matching 11 bases. CDR1 is MNHEY and CDR2 is SVGAGI in the germline V gene. The V segment lost 5 bases and the J segment 2 bases; nucleotides outside the gene matches: 6. The CDR3 is made up of 16 amino acids. CDR3 residues: CASSPQGLAVTDTQYF. The CDR3 DNA sequence: TGTGCCAGCAGTCCGCAGGGACTAGCGGTCACAGATACGCAGTATTTT.